The rows below give T cell receptor beta chains drawn from one sample of a study of blood T cell repertoires in COVID-19. Repertoires were generated with immunoSEQ multiplex PCR, while TCRdb's copy carries only in-frame clones and drops some. The table lists tens of thousands of clones, 84% of them singletons. The sample taken for sequencing was peripheral blood. Every receptor here comes from a man in his 60s with acute or convalescent COVID-19. CDR3s include the opening cysteine and the closing phenylalanine or tryptophan. D genes are given only for firm matches. Size is omitted from some rows. Given values are once, few, many or a class for expanded clones.

j_call	v_call	d_call	clone_size	cdr3_nt	cdr3_aa
TRBJ1-1	TRBV12-3/TRBV12-4	TRBD1	NA	TGTGCCAGCAGGACAGGGGCGGCTGGCGCTTTCTTT	CASRTGAAGAFF
TRBJ1-3	TRBV9	NA	once	TGTGCCAGCAGCCCAGGAAGTTTCGGAAACACCATATATTTT	CASSPGSFGNTIYF
TRBJ2-7	TRBV19	NA	NA	TGTGCCAGTAGCCCGACGACAGGCCCCTACGAGCAGTACTTC	CASSPTTGPYEQYF
TRBJ2-1	TRBV6-5	NA	NA	TGTGCCAGCAGTTACCCCAGCGGGAATGAGCAGTTCTTC	CASSYPSGNEQFF
TRBJ1-3	TRBV5-6	NA	NA	TGTGCCAGCAGCTTTAGTAGCGGGACTGGAAACACCATATATTTT	CASSFSSGTGNTIYF
TRBJ2-7	TRBV7-3	NA	NA	TGTGCCAGCAGCCCCCTGGCAGGGTTGGGGCAGTACTTC	CASSPLAGLGQYF
TRBJ1-1	TRBV7-9	NA	NA	TGTGCCAGCAAGGAAGAGGGTCGGACTGAAGCTTTCTTT	CASKEEGRTEAFF
TRBJ1-2	TRBV7-8	TRBD1	few	TGTGCCAGCAGCTTAGTTATGGGGACAGACTATGGCTACACCTTC	CASSLVMGTDYGYTF
TRBJ1-2	TRBV5-6	TRBD1	medium-sized	TGTGCCAGCAGCTTACAGGGGAGCTATGGCTACACCTTC	CASSLQGSYGYTF
TRBJ1-5	TRBV19	TRBD1	few	TGTGCCAGTAGTATAGTCCCGGGACAGGGCTTTCAGCCCCAGCATTTT	CASSIVPGQGFQPQHF
TRBJ1-3	TRBV19	NA	NA	TGTGCCAGTAGTATTGGGGGGACTGGGAGAAACACCATATATTTT	CASSIGGTGRNTIYF
TRBJ1-3	TRBV18	NA	NA	TGTGCCAGCTCACCATCCCAGGGGTACCTCCTTGGAAACACCATATATTTT	CASSPSQGYLLGNTIYF
TRBJ1-5	TRBV30	NA	once	TGTGCCTGGAGTGTATCGGCAGGGAAGTTTAGCAATCAGCCCCAGCATTTT	CAWSVSAGKFSNQPQHF
TRBJ2-1	TRBV5-1	TRBD1	NA	TGCGCCAGCAGCTTGGGTGGGACAGACTACAATGAGCAGTTCTTC	CASSLGGTDYNEQFF
TRBJ1-1	TRBV6-5	NA	NA	TGTGCCAGCAGTTACGGGGGGGGGAACACTGAAGCTTTCTTT	CASSYGGGNTEAFF
TRBJ1-1	TRBV6-2/TRBV6-3	NA	NA	TGTGCCAGCAGCCCACCCGACAGGAGTGAAGCTTTCTTT	CASSPPDRSEAFF
TRBJ1-1	TRBV6-6	TRBD1	NA	TGTGCCAGCAGTGGAAGGACAGGGCGGGTTGAAGCTTTCTTT	CASSGRTGRVEAFF
TRBJ1-5	TRBV7-6	TRBD1	NA	TGTGCCAGCAGCTCGGCAGCAGGGGGCCCTTATAGCAATCAGCCCCAGCATTTT	CASSSAAGGPYSNQPQHF
TRBJ2-3	TRBV11-2	NA	NA	TGTGCCAGCAGCTTTGGTCAGGGGCCAGATACGCAGTATTTT	CASSFGQGPDTQYF
TRBJ1-1	TRBV9	NA	NA	TGTGCCAGCAGCCCAGAGACATTAACTGAAGCTTTCTTT	CASSPETLTEAFF
TRBJ2-1	TRBV7-2	NA	NA	TGTGCCAGCCGGTGGGGGCCCTCCTACAATGAGCAGTTCTTC	CASRWGPSYNEQFF
TRBJ1-5	TRBV3-1/TRBV3-2	NA	NA	TGTGCCAGCAGCCAAGACGGGTTCCAGCCCCAGCATTTT	CASSQDGFQPQHF
TRBJ2-4	TRBV30	NA	NA	TGTGCCTGGAGCTCAGGGCCTGCCAAAAACATTCAGTACTTC	CAWSSGPAKNIQYF
TRBJ2-7	TRBV5-1	TRBD1	NA	TGCGCCAGCAGCCCCCAGCGACAGGGTAACGAGCAGTACTTC	CASSPQRQGNEQYF
TRBJ2-3	TRBV7-9	TRBD2	NA	TGTGCCAGTAGCCCCGGGGGGTCCACAGATACGCAGTATTTT	CASSPGGSTDTQYF
TRBJ2-7	TRBV12-5	NA	NA	TGTGCTAGTGGTTTTTCCCTTGCGAAGGACAGAACCTACGAGCAGTACTTC	CASGFSLAKDRTYEQYF
TRBJ2-1	TRBV12-3/TRBV12-4	NA	NA	TGTGCCAGCAGTGATGGGACACCCAATGAGCAGTTCTTC	CASSDGTPNEQFF
TRBJ2-7	TRBV6-2/TRBV6-3	NA	NA	TGTGCCAGCAGTCAGGGCTCCTACGAGCAGTACTTC	CASSQGSYEQYF
TRBJ2-7	TRBV5-1	TRBD1	few	TGCGCCAGCAGCTTGGAGGGGACAGGGTTGGTAGGCGAGCAGTACTTC	CASSLEGTGLVGEQYF
TRBJ2-1	TRBV4-3	NA	NA	TGCGCCAGCAGCCAAGACTTCGGGGAGATTTCCTACAATGAGCAGTTCTTC	CASSQDFGEISYNEQFF
TRBJ1-4	TRBV5-8	TRBD1	once	TGTGCCAGCAGCTCGCTCAGGGGGCGGAAACTGTTTTTT	CASSSLRGRKLFF
TRBJ1-4	TRBV5-6	TRBD1	few	TGTGCCAGCAGCTTGGGGGGCCAGGGACAGGAAAAACTGTTTTTT	CASSLGGQGQEKLFF
TRBJ2-1	TRBV7-6	TRBD2	NA	TGTGCCAGCAGCTTGCCACGCCGGGGGGGCCAAGGTAATGAGCAGTTCTTC	CASSLPRRGGQGNEQFF
TRBJ2-6	TRBV3-1/TRBV3-2	NA	NA	TGTGCCAGCAACTCATGGGGGGTTTCATCTGGGGCCAACGTCCTGACTTTC	CASNSWGVSSGANVLTF
TRBJ1-2	TRBV15	TRBD1	NA	TGTGCCACCAGCAGAGATCTCGGACAGGCTATAGTTTCCTATGGCTACACCTTC	CATSRDLGQAIVSYGYTF
TRBJ1-1	TRBV15	NA	NA	TGTGCCACCAGCAGAACAGGGAACACTGAAGCTTTCTTT	CATSRTGNTEAFF
TRBJ1-6	TRBV28	NA	NA	TGTGCCAGCAGTTTACGTGACAGAAATTCACCCCTCCACTTT	CASSLRDRNSPLHF
TRBJ1-4	TRBV19	NA	NA	TGTGCCAGTAGTATAGTTGACAGTCCAACTAATGAAAAACTGTTTTTT	CASSIVDSPTNEKLFF
TRBJ1-1	TRBV9	TRBD1	NA	TGTGCCAGCAGCGCCTTAGGGACAGGGGGCACTGAAGCTTTCTTT	CASSALGTGGTEAFF
TRBJ1-1	TRBV27	TRBD1	NA	TGTGCCAGCAGTTTCCAGGGGGCAAGGGAGACTGAAGCTTTCTTT	CASSFQGARETEAFF
TRBJ1-6	TRBV6-1	NA	NA	TGTGCCAGCAGTGAAACAGAACCATATAATTCACCCCTCCACTTT	CASSETEPYNSPLHF
TRBJ1-2	TRBV6-2/TRBV6-3	NA	NA	TGTGCCAGCAGCCTACTTACGACAGGAGACGGCTACACCTTC	CASSLLTTGDGYTF
TRBJ1-1	TRBV27	NA	few	TGTGCCAGCAGTTTATCGGGCAGGTACACTGAAGCTTTCTTT	CASSLSGRYTEAFF
TRBJ1-1	TRBV7-2	NA	few	TGTGCCAGCAGCTTAGGACCGCCCGGCAGGGTGAGGAACACTGAAGCTTTCTTT	CASSLGPPGRVRNTEAFF
TRBJ1-1	TRBV19	TRBD1	NA	TGTGCCAGTAGTATAGGAGGGACAGGGCTCGAAGCTTTCTTT	CASSIGGTGLEAFF
TRBJ1-3	TRBV19	TRBD1	NA	TGTGCCAGTACCCTCCGGGACAGGGGTTACCTAAGCTCTGGAAACACCATATATTTT	CASTLRDRGYLSSGNTIYF
TRBJ2-7	TRBV29-1	TRBD1	NA	TGCAGCGTTGACGGACAGGGTATCAACGAGCAGTACTTC	CSVDGQGINEQYF
TRBJ1-6	TRBV4-1	TRBD1	NA	TGCGCCAGCAGCCTAGATATCGGACAGGGCGCTACGGTAAGGAATTCACCCCTCCACTTT	CASSLDIGQGATVRNSPLHF
TRBJ2-1	TRBV7-8	NA	NA	TGTGCCAGCAGCTTAGCGACGGGGTCCTACAATGAGCAGTTCTTC	CASSLATGSYNEQFF
TRBJ1-2	TRBV2	TRBD1	few	TGTGCCAGCAGGGCTACCGGGACAGCCAACTATGGCTACACCTTC	CASRATGTANYGYTF
TRBJ2-1	TRBV19	TRBD1	NA	TGTGCCAGTAGTATTCCGACAGGGGGCTCCTACAATGAGCAGTTCTTC	CASSIPTGGSYNEQFF
TRBJ1-1	TRBV30	TRBD1	NA	TGTGCCTGGAGCGGGACAGGGATACCCTTGAACACTGAAGCTTTCTTT	CAWSGTGIPLNTEAFF
TRBJ1-5	TRBV15	TRBD1	NA	TGTGCCACCAGTTGGGGACAGGGGGCGAATGGCAATCAGCCCCAGCATTTT	CATSWGQGANGNQPQHF
TRBJ2-5	TRBV7-2	NA	NA	TGTGCCAGCAGCTTATACGGGGGAGAGACCCAGTACTTC	CASSLYGGETQYF
TRBJ2-1	TRBV5-1	NA	NA	TGCGCCAGCAGCAAAAGCGGTTACAATGAGCAGTTCTTC	CASSKSGYNEQFF
TRBJ1-1	TRBV9	NA	NA	TGTGCCAGCAGCGTAGAGGGCCGGACAGTGAACACTGAAGCTTTCTTT	CASSVEGRTVNTEAFF
TRBJ1-1	TRBV3-1/TRBV3-2	TRBD1	NA	TGTGCCAGCAGCCGACAGGGGGCTTCGGACACTGAAGCTTTCTTT	CASSRQGASDTEAFF